This T cell receptor beta chain derives from a study of blood T cells in healthy people across ages. Germline V gene lookup returns CDR1 SGHTA and CDR2 FQGNSA. The junction had 10 bases not matched to a gene; V was cut back by 5 bases and J by 6 bases. This CDR3 is built from 15 residues. This clonotype has a count of ten or more. Using a J-beta primer mix together with a sample-barcoded 5' primer, a second PCR was run for about 7 to 12 cycles. TCRdb redid the calling of the 5' RACE reads with MiXCR, one entry per CDR3 protein. The data contain around 1,500,000 distinct CDR3 sequences, under 30% of them singletons.

The sequence was collected from a woman under 40 in good health. Sequencing used blood. The chain couples TRBV7-2 to TRBJ2-1; 7 nucleotides line up with TRBD1. The CDR3 protein is CASSPESDRSNEQFF. In DNA form, the CDR3 reads TGTGCCAGCAGCCCAGAGTCGGACAGGTCCAATGAGCAGTTCTTC.